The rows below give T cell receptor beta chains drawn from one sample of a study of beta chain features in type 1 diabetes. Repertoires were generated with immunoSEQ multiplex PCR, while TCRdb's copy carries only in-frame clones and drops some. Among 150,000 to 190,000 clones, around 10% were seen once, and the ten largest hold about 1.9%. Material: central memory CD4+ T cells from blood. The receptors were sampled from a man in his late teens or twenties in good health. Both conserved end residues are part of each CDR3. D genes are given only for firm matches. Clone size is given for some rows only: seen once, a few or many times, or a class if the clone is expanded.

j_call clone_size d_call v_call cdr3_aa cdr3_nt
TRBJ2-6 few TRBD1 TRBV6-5 CASSFHTGAGANVLTF TGTGCCAGCAGTTTCCATACAGGGGCTGGGGCCAACGTCCTGACTTTC
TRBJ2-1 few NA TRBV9 CASSVVPLPNEQFF TGTGCCAGCAGCGTAGTCCCTCTTCCTAATGAGCAGTTCTTC
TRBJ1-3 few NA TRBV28 CASRGGGNTIYF TGTGCCAGCAGGGGAGGAGGAAACACCATATATTTT
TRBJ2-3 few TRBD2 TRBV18 CASSPPSGRLADTQYF TGTGCCAGCTCGCCCCCTAGCGGGAGGTTGGCAGATACGCAGTATTTT
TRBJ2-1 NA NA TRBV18 CASSPQGSSSYNEQFF TGTGCCAGCTCACCACAGGGGTCCAGCTCCTACAATGAGCAGTTCTTC
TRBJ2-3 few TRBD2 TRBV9 CASSPSGNRDTQYF TGTGCCAGCAGCCCTAGCGGGAACAGGGATACGCAGTATTTT
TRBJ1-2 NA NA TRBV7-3 CASSRGSGVGYGYTF TGTGCCAGCAGCCGTGGGTCCGGTGTGGGCTATGGCTACACCTTC
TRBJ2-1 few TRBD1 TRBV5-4 CASSLGTGARSYNEQFF TGTGCCAGCAGCTTAGGAACAGGGGCACGCTCCTACAATGAGCAGTTCTTC
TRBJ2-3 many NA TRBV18 CASSPPTRTDTQYF TGTGCCAGCTCACCACCGACCAGAACAGATACGCAGTATTTT
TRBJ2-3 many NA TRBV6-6 CASSSKEDTQYF TGTGCCAGCAGTTCGAAGGAGGATACGCAGTATTTT
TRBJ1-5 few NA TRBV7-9 CASSSSGGLNSNQPQHF TGTGCCAGCAGCTCTAGCGGGGGCCTGAATAGCAATCAGCCCCAGCATTTT
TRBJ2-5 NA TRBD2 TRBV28 CASSPPRLAGEETQYF TGTGCCAGCAGTCCGCCGCGACTAGCGGGGGAAGAGACCCAGTACTTC
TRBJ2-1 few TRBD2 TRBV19 CASSTFVAGANEQFF TGTGCCAGTAGTACTTTTGTAGCGGGGGCCAATGAGCAGTTCTTC
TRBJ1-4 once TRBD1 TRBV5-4 CASSLGQGRVEKLFF TGTGCCAGCAGCTTGGGACAGGGTCGTGTTGAAAAACTGTTTTTT
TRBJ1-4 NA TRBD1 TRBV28 CASSSQGRDNEKLFF TGTGCCAGCAGTTCACAGGGGAGGGATAATGAAAAACTGTTTTTT
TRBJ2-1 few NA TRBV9 CASSKTGEQFF TGTGCCAGCAGCAAGACCGGGGAGCAGTTCTTC
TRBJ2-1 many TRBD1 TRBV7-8 CASSSDRGWYNEQFF TGTGCCAGCAGCTCTGACAGGGGGTGGTACAATGAGCAGTTCTTC
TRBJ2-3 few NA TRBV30 CAWSVGLADTQYF TGTGCCTGGAGTGTCGGTCTCGCAGATACGCAGTATTTT
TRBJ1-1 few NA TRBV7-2 CASSLDVRGEAFF TGTGCCAGCAGCTTAGATGTTCGGGGGGAAGCTTTCTTT
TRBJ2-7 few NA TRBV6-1 CASSVGGGLMWEQYF TGTGCCAGCAGCGTTGGAGGGGGCCTAATGTGGGAGCAGTACTTC
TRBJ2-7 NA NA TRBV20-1 CSAWEIHEQYF TGCAGTGCTTGGGAGATCCACGAGCAGTACTTC
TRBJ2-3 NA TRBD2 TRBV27 CASSFPPGGTRDTDTQYF TGTGCCAGCAGTTTCCCCCCCGGCGGGACTAGGGACACAGATACGCAGTATTTT
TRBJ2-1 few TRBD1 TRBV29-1 CSVVQGAEQFF TGCAGCGTTGTGCAGGGGGCAGAGCAGTTCTTC
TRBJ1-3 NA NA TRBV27 CASTDFGNTIYF TGTGCCAGCACCGATTTTGGAAACACCATATATTTT
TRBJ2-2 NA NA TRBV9 CASSEPTPNTGELFF TGTGCCAGCAGCGAACCGACCCCGAACACCGGGGAGCTGTTTTTT
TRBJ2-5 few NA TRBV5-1 CASSLAPQGKGQETQYF TGCGCCAGCAGCTTGGCCCCACAGGGAAAGGGCCAAGAGACCCAGTACTTC
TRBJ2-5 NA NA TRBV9 CASSSRLGQETQYF TGTGCCAGCAGCTCCCGACTAGGCCAAGAGACCCAGTACTTC
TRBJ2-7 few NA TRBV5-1 CASSLDRREQYF TGCGCCAGCAGCTTGGACCGCCGCGAGCAGTACTTC
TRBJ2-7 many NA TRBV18 CASSPAYEQYF TGTGCCAGCTCACCTGCCTACGAGCAGTACTTC
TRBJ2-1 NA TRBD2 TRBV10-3 CATQRGNEQFF TGTGCCACCCAGCGGGGCAATGAGCAGTTCTTC
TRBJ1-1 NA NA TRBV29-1 CSAAGGAWTEAFF TGCAGCGCCGCGGGGGGGGCCTGGACTGAAGCTTTCTTT
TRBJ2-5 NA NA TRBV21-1 CASSRLAEETQYF TGTGCCAGCAGCAGGCTAGCGGAGGAGACCCAGTACTTC
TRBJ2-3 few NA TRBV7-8 CASSWPQGASTDTQYF TGTGCCAGCAGCTGGCCTCAGGGAGCTAGCACAGATACGCAGTATTTT
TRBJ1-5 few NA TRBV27 CASSSQGLWNQPQHF TGTGCCAGCAGTTCCCAAGGTTTATGGAATCAGCCCCAGCATTTT
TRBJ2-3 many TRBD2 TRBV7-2 CASRQTSGGTDF TGTGCCAGCAGACAAACTAGCGGGGGAACGGATTTT
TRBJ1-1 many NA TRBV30 CAWGPDSGTEAFF TGTGCCTGGGGACCGGACAGTGGTACTGAAGCTTTCTTT
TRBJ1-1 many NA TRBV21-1 CASSFGQGNTEAFF NA
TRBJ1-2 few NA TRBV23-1 CASSSDSSRNYGYTF TGCGCCAGCAGTTCCGACAGCTCTCGAAACTATGGCTACACCTTC
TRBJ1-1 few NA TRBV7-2 CASSLRDATEAFF TGTGCCAGCAGCTTAAGGGACGCGACTGAAGCTTTCTTT
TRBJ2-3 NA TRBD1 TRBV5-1 CASSLATGTGDTQYF TGCGCCAGCAGCTTGGCGACAGGGACGGGAGATACGCAGTATTTT
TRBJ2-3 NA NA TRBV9 CASSVAPSHTDTQYF TGTGCCAGCAGCGTAGCTCCTTCCCACACAGATACGCAGTATTTT